This TCR beta chain is from a study of response to subunit inactivated influenza vaccine. V gave up 0 bases and J gave up 9 bases, with 6 bases separating them. Germline V CDR1 and CDR2: DFQATT, SNEGSKA (reference sequence). The CDR3 loop spans 11 amino acids. TCRdb reanalysed the RT-PCR reads using MiXCR and keeps one entry per CDR3 protein. Found here are 450,000 to 700,000 distinct CDR3 sequences, 12% to 15% of them singletons; the top ten hold 8.5% to 14%. As to this clonotype: A much bigger clone sits one base away, suggesting this may be a read error.

The chain links TRBV20-1 to TRBJ2-1, with D perhaps matching TRBD2 (5 bases). The clonotype was recovered from a man aged 45-65 years who received an inactivated influenza vaccine. The sequencing used PBMCs from blood, collected 11 to 12 days after vaccination. CDR3 sequence: CSARDGSEQFF. The CDR3, as DNA: TGCAGTGCTAGAGATGGGAGTGAGCAGTTCTTC.